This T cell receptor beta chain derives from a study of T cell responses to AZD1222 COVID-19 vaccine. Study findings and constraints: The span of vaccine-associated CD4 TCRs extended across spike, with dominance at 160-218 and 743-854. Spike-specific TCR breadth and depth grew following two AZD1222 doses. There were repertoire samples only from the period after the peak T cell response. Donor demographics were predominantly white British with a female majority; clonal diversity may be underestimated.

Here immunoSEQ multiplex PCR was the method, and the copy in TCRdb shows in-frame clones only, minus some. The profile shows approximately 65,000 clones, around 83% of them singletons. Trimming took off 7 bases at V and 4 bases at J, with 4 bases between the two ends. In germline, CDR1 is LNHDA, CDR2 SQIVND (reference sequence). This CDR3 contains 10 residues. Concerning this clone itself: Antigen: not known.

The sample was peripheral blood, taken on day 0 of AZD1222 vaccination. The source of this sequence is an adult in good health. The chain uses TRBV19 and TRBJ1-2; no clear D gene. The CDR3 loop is CASKVYGYTF. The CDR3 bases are TGTGCCAGTAAGGTCTATGGCTACACCTTC.